Below are 23 T cell receptor beta chains sequenced from a single sample in a study of identical twins. TCRdb independently ran MiXCR on the 5' RACE reads; one entry per CDR3 protein. Among 240,000 or so distinct CDR3 sequences listed, approximately 7% were seen once. The data also belong to a second study, concerning yellow fever vaccine responses in identical twins.

The sequenced sample consisted of memory (CD45RO+) T cells sorted from blood. All receptors come from a woman younger than 35 in good health.

This chain connects TRBV10-1 to TRBJ2-3, with D perhaps matching TRBD1 or TRBD2 (5 bases each). Germline V gene data show CDR1 as WNHNN and CDR2 as SYGVQD (reference sequence). CDR3 size: 17 residues. Trimming left V 3 bases short and J 1 base short, with 17 bases between. CDR3 sequence reads: CASSEGTHWGRTDTQYF. CDR3 nucleotides: TGCGCCAGCAGTGAAGGGACCCACTGGGGCCGCACAGATACGCAGTATTTT.

This clonotype was seen repeatedly, ten times or more. This sequence joins TRBV20-1 and TRBJ1-2; perhaps TRBD1 as D (5 bases). The CDR3 extends over 17 amino acids. The germline CDR1 and CDR2 sequences are DFQATT and SNEGSKA (reference sequence). Trimming took off 0 bases at V and 4 bases at J, with 21 bases between the two ends. The CDR3 nucleotides read TGCAGTGCTAGAGACCCAGCTCTAGACAGCTTAGTCTATGGCTACACCTTC. This codes for CSARDPALDSLVYGYTF.

The genes are TRBV28 and TRBJ2-1; TRBD1 agrees at 10 bases. CDR3 length: 13 amino acids. Germline values: CDR1 MDHEN, CDR2 SYDVKM. The ends lost 6 bases at V and 9 bases at J; junction bases unmatched: 5. The CDR3 loop reads CASSGQGVSEQFF. In DNA, the CDR3 is TGTGCCAGCAGCGGACAGGGGGTGAGTGAGCAGTTCTTC.

The sample holds many counts of this clonotype. The V call is TRBV27, the J call TRBJ2-3; D uncertain. Germline V gene lookup returns CDR1 MNHEY and CDR2 SMNVEV (reference sequence). This CDR3 is built from 14 residues. Trimming removed 0 bases at V and 1 base at J, with 5 bases between. The CDR3 loop reads CASSLSAGTDTQYF. The CDR3, as DNA: TGTGCCAGCAGTTTATCAGCCGGCACAGATACGCAGTATTTT.

This clonotype was counted ten times or more. V usage is TRBV20-1 and J usage is TRBJ2-7, with TRBD2 matching 7 bases. CDR3 length: 12 amino acids. The V gene's germline CDR1 is DFQATT and CDR2 SNEGSKA (reference sequence). V was pared by 6 bases and J by 5 bases, with 7 bases of the junction left unmatched. CDR3 nucleotides: TGCAGTGCAAGGGGACTACGGAACGAGCAGTACTTC. Protein sequence: CSARGLRNEQYF.

This clonotype was observed a handful of times. The J gene is TRBJ2-7, the V gene TRBV29-1; 7 nucleotides agree with TRBD2. Per germline, CDR1 SQVTM and CDR2 ANQGSEA. With V trimmed by 7 bases and J by 2 bases, 11 bases remained unmatched. The CDR3 is 14 residues long. The CDR3 sequence: CSAMGGQGTYEQYF. The CDR3 nucleotides are TGCAGCGCGATGGGAGGGCAGGGCACCTACGAGCAGTACTTC.

Many counts were recorded for this clonotype. V is TRBV15 and J is TRBJ1-4; D is ambiguous. The CDR3 contains 15 residues. Germline V lookup: CDR1 LNHNV, CDR2 YYDKDF (reference sequence). With 0 bases removed from V and 0 bases from J, the gap between germline ends came to 5 bases. CDR3 sequence (DNA): TGTGCCACCAGCAGAGAACCGGCAACTAATGAAAAACTGTTTTTT. Translated, it gives CATSREPATNEKLFF. Looking up the rest from reference TRBV15 and TRBJ1-4 gives the full variable domain: DAMVIQNPRYQVTQFGKPVTLSCSQTLNHNVMYWYQQKSSQAPKLLFHYYDKDFNNEADTPDNFQSRRPNTSFCFLDIRSPGLGDTAMYLCATSREPATNEKLFFGSGTQLSVL.

The chain links TRBV20-1 to TRBJ2-1; D possibly corresponds to TRBD2 (5 bases). The CDR3 has 16 residues. V dropped 2 bases and J dropped 0 bases, with 14 bases sitting between them. The V gene's germline CDR1 is DFQATT and CDR2 SNEGSKA (reference sequence). The CDR3 region has the DNA TGCAGTGCTAGAAGGGCGGGCGGAAGCTCCTACAATGAGCAGTTCTTC. This encodes CSARRAGGSSYNEQFF.

This clonotype was recorded many times. The chain recombines TRBV5-1 with TRBJ1-5; D gene unclear. Germline V lookup: CDR1 SGHRS, CDR2 YFSETQ. This CDR3 contains 13 residues. Deletions cut 6 bases from V and 4 bases from J, with 11 bases between. CDR3 DNA sequence: TGCGCCAGCAAGGCAGGCCCGAATCAGCCCCAGCATTTT. Its translation: CASKAGPNQPQHF.

V usage is TRBV6-5 and J usage is TRBJ1-5, with 7 bases matching TRBD1. This CDR3 contains 18 residues. Germline values: CDR1 MNHEY, CDR2 SVGAGI. J gave up 0 bases and V 5 bases, and 13 bases lay outside the gene matches. CDR3 loop: CASSTPGQNYYSNQPQHF. Written as DNA, the CDR3 is TGTGCCAGCAGTACTCCGGGACAGAATTACTATAGCAATCAGCCCCAGCATTTT.

This clonotype was seen repeatedly, ten times or more. The chain combines TRBV12-3 or TRBV12-4 with TRBJ1-5, with D maybe TRBD1 (5 bases). Deletions cut 5 bases from V and 4 bases from J, with 12 bases between. The CDR3 loop spans 14 amino acids. CDR3 nucleotide sequence: TGTGCCAGCAGTCTCGGACACGGGAATCAGCCCCAGCATTTT. Translating gives CASSLGHGNQPQHF.

The rearrangement uses TRBV20-1 and TRBJ2-7, with D unresolved. Trimming removed 7 bases at V and 3 bases at J, with 19 bases between. Germline V gene sequence: CDR1 DFQATT, CDR2 SNEGSKA (reference sequence). The CDR3 runs to 14 residues. CDR3 nucleotide sequence: TGCAGTGTAACAGACTCTCCTCACCTCTACGAGCAGTACTTC. This encodes CSVTDSPHLYEQYF.

This clonotype occurred many times. The chain links TRBV5-1 to TRBJ1-1; no firm D call. V was trimmed by 1 base and J by 4 bases, leaving 11 bases between them. The CDR3 is 14 residues long. CDR1 is SGHRS and CDR2 is YFSETQ in the germline V gene. DNA for the CDR3: TGCGCCAGCAGCTTGTATCAGGCACCCACTGAAGCTTTCTTT. Its translation is CASSLYQAPTEAFF.

A few counts support this clonotype. The gene calls are TRBV7-8 and TRBJ2-3; TRBD1 might be the D (5 bases). V gave up 5 bases and J gave up 6 bases, with 12 bases separating them. CDR1 and CDR2 (germline): SGHVS, FQNEAQ. This CDR3 comprises 13 residues. DNA for the CDR3: TGTGCCAGCAGCCTTACGACAGATGATACGCAGTATTTT. Protein product: CASSLTTDDTQYF. The whole variable domain, remainder taken from reference TRBV7-8 and TRBJ2-3, is GAGVSQSPRYKVAKRGQDVALRCDPISGHVSLFWYQQALGQGPEFLTYFQNEAQLDKSGLPSDRFFAERPEGSVSTLKIQRTQQEDSAVYLCASSLTTDDTQYFGPGTRLTVL.

The CDR3 region is CASSLGALAAPQETQYF. The CDR3 DNA follows: TGTGCCAGCAGCTTGGGGGCACTAGCGGCGCCCCAAGAGACCCAGTACTTC. The gene calls are TRBV11-3 and TRBJ2-5, with 8 bases that match TRBD2. CDR3 length: 17 amino acids. Germline V CDR1 and CDR2: SGHNT, YENEEA. The trim removed 3 bases at V and 1 base at J, leaving 10 bases unmatched.

This clonotype was seen ten or more times. The CDR3 spells CASSNPDTSNQPQHF. The CDR3 DNA follows: TGTGCCAGCAGCAACCCGGACACTAGCAATCAGCCCCAGCATTTT. This chain links TRBV21-1 with TRBJ1-5; the DNA was not compared with TRBD1, the D call given in the table. TRBV21-1 corresponds to a pseudogene. The CDR3 loop spans 15 amino acids.

The chain combines TRBV19 with TRBJ1-1; D might be TRBD1 (5 bases). Deletions cut 10 bases from V and 5 bases from J, with 11 bases between. Germline V gene data show CDR1 as LNHDA and CDR2 as SQIVND (reference sequence). CDR3 length: 11 residues. Here the CDR3 reads CATQGFTEAFF. CDR3 DNA sequence: TGTGCCACCCAGGGTTTTACTGAAGCTTTCTTT.

The J gene is TRBJ2-3, the V gene TRBV5-1; possible D gene TRBD2, 6 bases. Trimming removed 5 bases from V and 0 bases from J, with 16 bases in between. The CDR3 is 16 residues long. Germline V gene data show CDR1 as SGHRS and CDR2 as YFSETQ. CDR3 in amino acids: CASRLQVGTSTDTQYF. The CDR3, as DNA: TGCGCCAGCAGATTACAGGTCGGGACTAGCACAGATACGCAGTATTTT.

In this sample, this clonotype turned up a few times. V is TRBV10-2 and J is TRBJ2-2; 10 nucleotides align to TRBD2. The CDR3 consists of 19 residues. CDR1 WSHSY and CDR2 SAAADI come from the germline V gene. V shed 4 bases, J shed 4 bases, and the junction held 15 bases outside the gene matches. CDR3: CASSGGRASGSPGTGELFF. The CDR3 bases are TGCGCCAGCAGTGGAGGTCGGGCTAGCGGGAGTCCGGGCACCGGGGAGCTGTTTTTT.

This clonotype was picked up many times. The rearrangement uses TRBV3-1 and TRBJ1-6; no definite D call. The CDR3 has 16 residues. Trimming cost V 3 bases and J 7 bases, with 16 bases left between them. Germline CDR1 LGHDT, CDR2 YNNKEL (reference sequence). CDR3 loop: CASSHGTGGLNSPLHF. CDR3 coding DNA: TGTGCCAGCAGCCACGGCACTGGAGGTTTAAATTCACCCCTCCACTTT.

In its sample, this clonotype was seen many times. The rearrangement joins TRBV24-1 to TRBJ2-3; D perhaps matches TRBD2 (7 bases). The CDR3 consists of 12 residues. Trimming shortened V by 9 bases and J by 4 bases, and 10 bases separated the two germline ends. Germline loops: CDR1 KGHDR, CDR2 SFDVKD. The CDR3 here is CATRGASDTQYF. CDR3 bases: TGTGCCACCCGGGGGGCCTCAGATACGCAGTATTTT.

The gene calls are TRBV20-1 and TRBJ2-1; TRBD1 matches 11 bases. After removal of 1 base from V and 9 bases from J, the junction contained 14 bases not matched to a gene. Germline CDR1 and CDR2: DFQATT and SNEGSKA (reference sequence). CDR3 length: 17 residues. The CDR3 bases are TGCAGTGCTAGAGTGGGGACAGGGGGGGCCCTTAGAGGTGAGCAGTTCTTC. Its protein product is CSARVGTGGALRGEQFF.

This clonotype was counted between two and nine times. This chain uses TRBV6-5 with TRBJ1-1; D perhaps matches TRBD1 (5 bases). This CDR3 region has 18 residues. From germline, CDR1 is MNHEY and CDR2 SVGAGI. With 3 bases removed from V and 1 base from J, the gap between germline ends came to 21 bases. The CDR3 nucleotides read TGTGCCAGCAGTTATAGAGCGGGCCCCGGGGGACGGAACACTGAAGCTTTCTTT. Translating it yields CASSYRAGPGGRNTEAFF.